Below, one T cell receptor beta chain is given with its context. Its antigen is not known. PCR was performed using 60 Vbeta and 13 Jbeta primers. Produced via immunoSEQ multiplex PCR; TCRdb's table is partial and in-frame only. With 100,000 to 150,000 clones in the sample, the ten largest clones hold roughly 2.7%. Per germline, CDR1 SGHTS and CDR2 YDEGEE. Deletions cut 2 bases from V and 3 bases from J, with 18 bases between. The CDR3 covers 17 residues. These data are taken from a study of cytomegalovirus exposure and HLA in healthy donors. Findings and limits, study-wide: Cytomegalovirus status was reportedly diagnosed by the classifier with high sensitivity and specificity.

Sequencing was done on a sample of PBMCs. The receptor comes from a man younger than 45 in good health and CMV-seronegative. The chain is built from TRBV5-8 and TRBJ1-5; tentatively, D is TRBD1 (6 bases). CDR3 loop: CASSLRNRDNLNQPQHF. CDR3 in DNA: TGTGCCAGCAGCTTACGGAACAGGGACAACCTCAATCAGCCCCAGCATTTT.